This T cell receptor (beta chain) was sequenced in a study of cytomegalovirus exposure and HLA in healthy donors. CDR1 is PRHDT, CDR2 FYEKMQ, per germline (reference sequence). The CDR3 is 18 residues long. The germline V and J ends were trimmed by 1 base and 2 bases, with 19 bases remaining between them. Primers for the PCR totalled 60 Vbeta and 13 Jbeta. The assay was immunoSEQ multiplex PCR, and TCRdb's table has in-frame clones only and misses some. This table holds approximately 150,000 clones, around four fifths found once. Study conclusions and caveats: It was reported that TCR beta sequences correctly inferred the HLA-A and HLA-B alleles for most subjects. Previous analysis showed most TCR beta V segments were productive about 87% or about 30% of the time. Investigators reported around 150 TCR beta chains as tied to cytomegalovirus. A later analysis found most CMV-associated TCR beta chains apparently HLA-restricted.

About this clone itself: Its antigen is undetermined.

The genes are TRBV13 and TRBJ2-3, with D uncertain. Sequencing was done on a sample of PBMCs. The clonotype comes from a young woman in good health and CMV-seropositive. The CDR3 is CASSLERQNLLFTDTQYF. For the CDR3, the DNA is TGTGCCAGCAGCTTAGAGCGCCAGAACTTACTTTTCACAGATACGCAGTATTTT.